Below are 21 T cell receptor beta chains sequenced from a single sample in a study of T-cell memory formation after mild COVID-19. TCRdb fed the 5' RACE reads into MiXCR, producing one record per CDR3 protein. The table records just under 550,000 distinct CDR3 sequences, roughly 20% of them present only once. The source material was PBMCs or a T cell subset sorted from them (not recorded which). These receptors were obtained from an adult woman who had mild COVID-19 (a few samples of this study predate the infection). Cell type and time point are not known.

This clonotype occurred a few times. This rearrangement joins TRBV24-1 to TRBJ2-2; no clear D. Trimming left V 6 bases short and J 1 base short, with 8 bases between. From germline, CDR1 is KGHDR and CDR2 SFDVKD. The CDR3 length is 14 residues. The CDR3 protein is CATSRWQNTGELFF. The CDR3 coding sequence is TGTGCCACCAGTCGGTGGCAGAACACCGGGGAGCTGTTTTTT.

V usage is TRBV14 and J usage is TRBJ2-1; the match to TRBD1 covers 7 bases. V dropped 0 bases and J dropped 9; count of bases not matched to a gene: 8. The CDR3 covers 15 residues. CDR1 and CDR2 from the germline V gene are SGHDN and FVKESK. CDR3 sequence: CASSQDRRQGFEQFF. The CDR3, as DNA: TGTGCCAGCAGCCAAGATCGGAGACAGGGATTTGAGCAGTTCTTC. Variable domain in full (rest from reference TRBV14 and TRBJ2-1): EAGVTQFPSHSVIEKGQTVTLRCDPISGHDNLYWYRRVMGKEIKFLLHFVKESKQDESGMPNNRFLAERTGGTYSTLKVQPAELEDSGVYFCASSQDRRQGFEQFFGPGTRLTVL.

This sequence joins TRBV24-1 and TRBJ2-6; 9 bases line up with TRBD2. The V and J ends lost 4 bases and 0 bases, in that order; junction bases with no gene match: 6. CDR3 length: 18 residues. Germline V gene data show CDR1 as KGHDR and CDR2 as SFDVKD. As DNA, the CDR3 is TGTGCCACCAGTGACCCTAGCGGGATCCTCTCTGGGGCCAACGTCCTGACTTTC. Protein product: CATSDPSGILSGANVLTF.

The rearrangement links TRBV29-1 to TRBJ2-3, with 8 bases identical to TRBD1. Germline CDR1 is SQVTM and CDR2 is ANQGSEA. Trimming at V came to 1 base and at J to 4 bases, leaving 4 bases not matched to a gene. The CDR3 has 14 residues. This CDR3 is CSVEGTGNPDTQYF. The CDR3 nucleotides read TGCAGCGTTGAAGGGACAGGGAACCCAGATACGCAGTATTTT.

V usage is TRBV3-1 and J usage is TRBJ2-5; 13 bases match TRBD2. The CDR3 runs to 15 residues. Germline CDR1 is LGHDT and CDR2 is YNNKEL (reference sequence). V shed 7 bases and J 6 bases; nucleotides not matched to a gene: 8. CDR3 sequence reads: CASTTTGLAGQTQYF. The CDR3 DNA reads as TGTGCCAGCACGACTACGGGACTAGCGGGGCAGACCCAGTACTTC.

Worth noting for this clonotype: A read error may explain this, as a much larger clone is one base away. The J gene is TRBJ1-1, the V gene TRBV12-3 or TRBV12-4, with TRBD1 matching 9 bases. This CDR3 is built from 15 residues. V was pared by 6 bases and J by 3 bases, with 8 bases of the junction left unmatched. This CDR3 reads CASSPSGTGYTEAFF. The CDR3 region has the DNA TGTGCCAGCAGCCCCTCCGGGACAGGGTACACTGAAGCTTTCTTT.

This rearrangement joins TRBV12-3 or TRBV12-4 to TRBJ2-3; maybe TRBD1 (6 bases). Trimming stripped 5 bases from V and 1 base from J, with 22 bases between. CDR3 size: 18 residues. The CDR3 here is CASSTGWTRRVGTDTQYF. CDR3 DNA: TGTGCCAGCAGTACAGGGTGGACCCGCCGGGTCGGCACAGATACGCAGTATTTT.

This clonotype was observed a handful of times. V and J are TRBV19 and TRBJ2-7; 7 positions match TRBD1. The CDR3 has 14 residues. With 1 base clipped from V and 3 bases from J, the junction kept 3 bases outside the gene matches. Looked up from germline, CDR1 is LNHDA and CDR2 is SQIVND (reference sequence). The CDR3 spells CASSIGQGGYEQYF. The CDR3 bases are TGTGCCAGTAGTATAGGACAGGGTGGCTACGAGCAGTACTTC.

The V gene is TRBV20-1, the J gene TRBJ1-2; tentatively, D is TRBD1 (6 bases). Germline V gene lookup returns CDR1 DFQATT and CDR2 SNEGSKA (reference sequence). The CDR3 totals 13 residues. V was clipped by 3 bases and J by 6 bases, with 14 bases between them. For the CDR3, the DNA is TGCAGTGCTAGGGACAGCCGAGGACATGGCTACACCTTC. It translates to CSARDSRGHGYTF.

The chain couples TRBV20-1 to TRBJ1-5, with TRBD1 identical over 9 bases. Germline trimming cut 3 bases from V and 2 bases from J; bases unmatched to any gene: 8. This CDR3 has 16 amino acids. CDR1 and CDR2 (germline): DFQATT, SNEGSKA (reference sequence). CDR3 sequence (DNA): TGCAGTGCTAGGGGGACAGGGACCTTGGGCAATCAGCCCCAGCATTTT. It codes for CSARGTGTLGNQPQHF.

The chain carries TRBV7-2 and TRBJ2-7; TRBD1 matches at 9 bases. V dropped 0 bases and J dropped 3; count of bases not matched to a gene: 6. This CDR3 comprises 16 residues. Germline CDR1 and CDR2: SGHTA and FQGNSA. As DNA, the CDR3 is TGTGCCAGCAGCTTAGCCCTGGGACAGGGTGACTACGAGCAGTACTTC. Amino acid sequence: CASSLALGQGDYEQYF.

This clonotype has more than one count but fewer than ten. In nucleotides, the CDR3 is TGCAGTGCGTTAGCGGGAGGGCCTGGCTACAATGAGCAGTTCTTC. Translation: CSALAGGPGYNEQFF. J is TRBJ2-1 and V is TRBV20-1, with 11 bases matching TRBD2. The CDR3 loop spans 15 amino acids. Germline trimming cut 6 bases from V and 3 bases from J; bases unmatched to any gene: 7. Looked up from germline, CDR1 is DFQATT and CDR2 is SNEGSKA (reference sequence).

This clonotype was detected a few times. The chain employs TRBV6-6 and TRBJ1-1; D gene unclear. Germline V lookup: CDR1 MNHNY, CDR2 SVGAGI (reference sequence). The CDR3 has 16 residues. With 0 bases removed from V and 0 bases from J, the gap between germline ends came to 11 bases. The CDR3 DNA follows: TGTGCCAGCAGTTACTCGACGCTGGACGTGAACACTGAAGCTTTCTTT. Amino acids: CASSYSTLDVNTEAFF.

At least ten counts were recorded for this clonotype. In nucleotides, the CDR3 is TGCGCCAGCAGCCAGTTTGTTATTGGACAGGCCCTGAGGGAGCAGTACTTC. Translation: CASSQFVIGQALREQYF. The genes are TRBV4-1 and TRBJ2-7; 7 bases align to TRBD1. The ends lost 3 bases at V and 7 bases at J; junction bases unmatched: 18. Germline lookup yields CDR1 MGHRA and CDR2 YSYEKL. This CDR3 spans 17 amino acids.

This sequence joins TRBV15 and TRBJ1-3; 10 positions match TRBD1. CDR3 size: 16 residues. The V segment lost 1 base and the J segment 1 base; nucleotides outside the gene matches: 1. The germline gives CDR1 LNHNV, CDR2 YYDKDF (reference sequence). Here the CDR3 DNA reads TGTGCCACCAGCAGAGGACAGGGGGCTTCTGGAAACACCATATATTTT. This encodes CATSRGQGASGNTIYF.

This clonotype was counted between two and nine times. The rearrangement links TRBV27 to TRBJ2-6; D may be TRBD1 (6 bases). The CDR3 runs 18 residues. The germline V gene encodes CDR1 MNHEY and CDR2 SMNVEV (reference sequence). The V end lost 1 base, the J end lost 1 base, and 14 bases lay between the germline ends. CDR3: CASSLFTGQLSGANVLTF. DNA for the CDR3: TGTGCCAGCAGTTTATTTACGGGACAACTATCTGGGGCCAACGTCCTGACTTTC.

The chain joins TRBV24-1 to TRBJ2-2; TRBD1 matches 8 bases. Germline V gives CDR1 KGHDR, CDR2 SFDVKD. The CDR3 consists of 15 residues. V lost 6 bases to trimming and J lost 2 bases; unmatched junction nucleotides: 4. CDR3 coding DNA: TGTGCCACCAGTCCGACAGGGGTAAACACCGGGGAGCTGTTTTTT. Amino acids: CATSPTGVNTGELFF.

This clonotype was counted between two and nine times. V is TRBV10-3 and J is TRBJ2-7, with D uncertain. Germline CDR1 reads ENHRY; CDR2 reads SYGVKD. The CDR3 has 13 amino acids. V gave up 0 bases and J gave up 9 bases, with 12 bases separating them. CDR3 sequence (DNA): TGTGCCATCAGTGAGTCGATCTCGACGGGGCAGTACTTC. Translation gives CAISESISTGQYF.

The V and J genes are TRBV7-6 and TRBJ1-2; D is undetermined. Per germline, CDR1 SGHVS and CDR2 FNYEAQ. The CDR3 has 12 residues. V lost 1 base, J lost 8 bases, and 8 bases lay in between. CDR3 residues: CASSLVGEGYTF. The CDR3 DNA sequence: TGTGCCAGCAGCTTAGTCGGGGAGGGCTACACCTTC.

The V call is TRBV20-1, the J call TRBJ2-3; D possibly corresponds to TRBD2 (5 bases). V lost 3 bases and J 4 bases, leaving 14 bases between the germline ends. CDR1 is DFQATT, CDR2 SNEGSKA, per germline (reference sequence). This CDR3 has 14 residues. CDR3 DNA sequence: TGCAGTGCTAGTTATAGCGTTTATGCAGATACGCAGTATTTT. Translated: CSASYSVYADTQYF.

At least ten counts were recorded for this clonotype. The chain couples TRBV7-6 to TRBJ1-1; tentative D call: TRBD1 (6 bases). Trimming cost V 5 bases and J 1 base, with 17 bases left between them. Germline V gene sequence: CDR1 SGHVS, CDR2 FNYEAQ. There are 16 residues in the CDR3. The CDR3 loop reads CASSPSSGAWNTEAFF. CDR3 in DNA: TGTGCCAGCAGCCCGAGTTCGGGGGCATGGAACACTGAAGCTTTCTTT. The variable domain in full, with the rest retrieved from reference TRBV7-6 and TRBJ1-1, is GAGVSQSPRYKVTKRGQDVALRCDPISGHVSLYWYRQALGQGPEFLTYFNYEAQQDKSGLPNDRFSAERPEGSISTLTIQRTEQRDSAMYRCASSPSSGAWNTEAFFGQGTRLTVV.